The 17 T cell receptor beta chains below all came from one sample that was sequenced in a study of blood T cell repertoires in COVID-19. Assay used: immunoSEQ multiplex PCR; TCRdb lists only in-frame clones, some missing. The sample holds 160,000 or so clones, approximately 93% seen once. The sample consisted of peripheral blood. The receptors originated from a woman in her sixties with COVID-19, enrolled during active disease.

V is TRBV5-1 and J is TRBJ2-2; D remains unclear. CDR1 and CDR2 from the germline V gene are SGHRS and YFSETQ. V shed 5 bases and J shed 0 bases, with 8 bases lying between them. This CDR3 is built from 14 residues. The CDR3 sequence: CASSEFPNTGELFF. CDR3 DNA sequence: TGCGCCAGCAGTGAGTTTCCGAACACCGGGGAGCTGTTTTTT.

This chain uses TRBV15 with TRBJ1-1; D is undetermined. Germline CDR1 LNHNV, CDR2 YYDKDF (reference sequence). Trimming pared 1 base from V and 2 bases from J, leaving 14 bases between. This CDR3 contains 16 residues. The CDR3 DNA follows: TGTGCCACCAGCAGAGTTGGACGGGGAAGAAACACTGAAGCTTTCTTT. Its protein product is CATSRVGRGRNTEAFF.

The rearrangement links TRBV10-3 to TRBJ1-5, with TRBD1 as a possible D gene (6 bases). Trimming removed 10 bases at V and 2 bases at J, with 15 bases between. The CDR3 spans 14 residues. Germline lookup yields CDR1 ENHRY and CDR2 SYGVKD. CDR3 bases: TGTGCCACGGAGGCGGCAGGGGGCAATCAGCCCCAGCATTTT. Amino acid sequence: CATEAAGGNQPQHF.

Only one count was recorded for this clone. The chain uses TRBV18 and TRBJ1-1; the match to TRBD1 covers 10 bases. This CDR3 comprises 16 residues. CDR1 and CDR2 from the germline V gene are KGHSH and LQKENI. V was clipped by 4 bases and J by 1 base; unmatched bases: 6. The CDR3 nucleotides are TGTGCCAGCTCACGACGACAGGGGGCGACGAACACTGAAGCTTTCTTT. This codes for CASSRRQGATNTEAFF.

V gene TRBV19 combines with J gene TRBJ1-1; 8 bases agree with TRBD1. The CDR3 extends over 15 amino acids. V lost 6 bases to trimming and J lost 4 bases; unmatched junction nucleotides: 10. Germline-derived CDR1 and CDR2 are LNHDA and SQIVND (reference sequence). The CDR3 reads CASSPGQGSVTEAFF. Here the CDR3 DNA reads TGTGCCAGTAGCCCAGGACAGGGTTCGGTCACTGAAGCTTTCTTT.

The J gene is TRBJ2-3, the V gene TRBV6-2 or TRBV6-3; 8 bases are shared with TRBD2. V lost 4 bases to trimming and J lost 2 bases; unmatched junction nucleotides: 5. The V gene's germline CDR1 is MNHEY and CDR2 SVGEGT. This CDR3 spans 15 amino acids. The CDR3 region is CASSLRGGLTDTQYF. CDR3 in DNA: TGTGCCAGCAGTTTACGCGGGGGGCTCACAGATACGCAGTATTTT.

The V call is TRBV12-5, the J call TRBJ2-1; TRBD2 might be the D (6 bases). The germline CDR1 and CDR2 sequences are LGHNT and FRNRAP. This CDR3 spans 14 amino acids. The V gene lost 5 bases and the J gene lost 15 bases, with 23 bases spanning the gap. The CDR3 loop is CASGAGGASLGGFF. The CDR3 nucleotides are TGTGCTAGTGGTGCTGGAGGGGCGTCACTCGGTGGGTTCTTC.

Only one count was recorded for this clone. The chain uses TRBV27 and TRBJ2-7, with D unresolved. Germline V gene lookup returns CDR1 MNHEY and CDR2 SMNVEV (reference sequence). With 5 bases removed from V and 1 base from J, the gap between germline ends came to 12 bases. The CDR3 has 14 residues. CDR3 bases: TGTGCCAGCAGTCCGCAACTGATATCCTACGAGCAGTACTTC. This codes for CASSPQLISYEQYF.

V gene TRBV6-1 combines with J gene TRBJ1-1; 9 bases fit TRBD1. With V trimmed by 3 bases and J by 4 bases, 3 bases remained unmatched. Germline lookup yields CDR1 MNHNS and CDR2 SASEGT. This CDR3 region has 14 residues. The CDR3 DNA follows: TGTGCCAGCAGTGACACAGGGGGCCTCACTGAAGCTTTCTTT. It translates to CASSDTGGLTEAFF.

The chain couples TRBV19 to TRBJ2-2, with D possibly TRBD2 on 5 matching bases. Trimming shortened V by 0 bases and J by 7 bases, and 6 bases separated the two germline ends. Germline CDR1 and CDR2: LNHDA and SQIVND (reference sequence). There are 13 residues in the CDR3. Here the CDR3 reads CASSIEGVGELFF. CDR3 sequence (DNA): TGTGCCAGTAGTATAGAGGGAGTCGGGGAGCTGTTTTTT.

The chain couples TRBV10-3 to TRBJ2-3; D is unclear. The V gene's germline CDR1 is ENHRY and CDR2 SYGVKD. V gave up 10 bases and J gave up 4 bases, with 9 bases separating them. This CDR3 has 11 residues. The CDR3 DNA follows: TGTGCCACCCTCCGGGCAGATACGCAGTATTTT. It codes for CATLRADTQYF.

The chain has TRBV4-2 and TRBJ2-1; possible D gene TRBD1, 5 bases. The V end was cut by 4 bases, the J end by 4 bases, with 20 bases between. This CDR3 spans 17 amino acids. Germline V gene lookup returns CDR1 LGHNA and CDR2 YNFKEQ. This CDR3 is CASSPTVSSIGYNEQFF. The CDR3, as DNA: TGTGCCAGCAGCCCGACAGTCTCTTCAATAGGGTACAATGAGCAGTTCTTC.

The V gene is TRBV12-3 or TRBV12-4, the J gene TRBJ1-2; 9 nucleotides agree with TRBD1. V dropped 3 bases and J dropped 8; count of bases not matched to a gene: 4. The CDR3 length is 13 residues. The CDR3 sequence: CASSLTGGGGYTF. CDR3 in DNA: TGTGCCAGCAGTTTGACAGGGGGAGGAGGCTACACCTTC.

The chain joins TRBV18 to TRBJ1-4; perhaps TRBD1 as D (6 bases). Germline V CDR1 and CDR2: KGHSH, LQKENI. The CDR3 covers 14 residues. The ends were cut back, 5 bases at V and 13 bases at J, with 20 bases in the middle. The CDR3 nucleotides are TGTGCCAGCTCAGGGGACAAAAGGCTGGCAAGACTGTTTTTT. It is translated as CASSGDKRLARLFF.

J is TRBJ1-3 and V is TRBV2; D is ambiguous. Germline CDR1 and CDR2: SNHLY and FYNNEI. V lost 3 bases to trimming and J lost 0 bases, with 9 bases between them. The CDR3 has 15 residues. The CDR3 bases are TGTGCCAGCAGTGAGCTGTTCGGCTCTGGAAACACCATATATTTT. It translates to CASSELFGSGNTIYF.

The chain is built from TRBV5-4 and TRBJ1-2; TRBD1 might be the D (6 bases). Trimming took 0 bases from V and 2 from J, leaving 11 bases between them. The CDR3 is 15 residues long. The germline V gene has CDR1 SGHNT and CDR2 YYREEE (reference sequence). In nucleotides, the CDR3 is TGTGCCAGCAGCTTGGAGGACAGTTTCAACTATGGCTACACCTTC. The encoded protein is CASSLEDSFNYGYTF.

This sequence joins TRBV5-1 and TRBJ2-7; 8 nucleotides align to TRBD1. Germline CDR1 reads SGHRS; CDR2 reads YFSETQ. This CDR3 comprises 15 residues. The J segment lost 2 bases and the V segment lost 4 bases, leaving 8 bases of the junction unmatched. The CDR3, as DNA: TGCGCCAGCAGCCCCCGGACAGGGCAAACCTACGAGCAGTACTTC. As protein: CASSPRTGQTYEQYF.